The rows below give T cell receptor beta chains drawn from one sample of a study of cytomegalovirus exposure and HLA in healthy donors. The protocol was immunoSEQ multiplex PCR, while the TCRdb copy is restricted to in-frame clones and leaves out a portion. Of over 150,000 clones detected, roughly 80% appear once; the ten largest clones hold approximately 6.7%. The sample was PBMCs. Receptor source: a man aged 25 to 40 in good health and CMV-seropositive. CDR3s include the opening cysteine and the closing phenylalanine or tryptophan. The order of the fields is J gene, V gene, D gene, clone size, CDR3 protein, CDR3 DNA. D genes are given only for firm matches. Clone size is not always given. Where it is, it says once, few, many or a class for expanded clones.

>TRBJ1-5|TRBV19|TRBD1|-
CASSTGQGLGQPQHF
TGTGCCAGTAGTACGGGACAGGGGTTAGGTCAGCCCCAGCATTTT
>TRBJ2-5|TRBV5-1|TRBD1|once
CASSFGTGIDYQETQYF
TGCGCCAGCAGCTTTGGGACAGGGATCGATTATCAAGAGACCCAGTACTTC
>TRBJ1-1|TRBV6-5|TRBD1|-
CASSYGTGITEAFF
TGTGCCAGCAGTTACGGGACAGGGATAACTGAAGCTTTCTTT
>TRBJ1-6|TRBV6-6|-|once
CASSYGQGLDNSPLHF
TGTGCCAGCAGTTACGGGCAGGGGCTGGATAATTCACCCCTCCACTTT
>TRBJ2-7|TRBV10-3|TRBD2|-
CAISEGLADLYEQYF
TGTGCCATCAGTGAGGGGCTAGCGGATTTATACGAGCAGTACTTC
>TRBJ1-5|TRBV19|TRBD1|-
CASSYLDRGQGGDQPQHF
TGTGCCAGTAGTTACTTGGACAGGGGGCAAGGAGGGGATCAGCCCCAGCATTTT
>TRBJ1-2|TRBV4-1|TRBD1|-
CASSQGQGYGYTF
TGCGCCAGCAGCCAGGGACAGGGTTATGGCTACACCTTC
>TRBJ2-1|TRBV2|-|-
CAYFQQSYNEQFF
TGTGCGTATTTTCAACAGTCCTACAATGAGCAGTTCTTC
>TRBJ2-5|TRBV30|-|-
CAWSPLTGTQYF
TGTGCCTGGAGTCCATTAACAGGGACCCAGTACTTC
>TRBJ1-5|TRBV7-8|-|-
CASSLKGASPQHF
TGTGCCAGCAGCTTAAAAGGGGCCTCGCCCCAGCATTTT
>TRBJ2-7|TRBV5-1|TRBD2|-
CASSSGPRGRYEQYF
TGCGCCAGCAGCTCCGGACCGCGCGGGAGGTACGAGCAGTACTTC
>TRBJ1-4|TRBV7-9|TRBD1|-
CSSKRGQGGEKLFF
TGTTCCAGCAAAAGGGGACAGGGCGGAGAAAAACTGTTTTTT
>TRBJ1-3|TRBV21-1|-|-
CASSNIPSGNTIYF
TGTGCCAGCAGCAACATCCCTAGCGGAAACACCATATATTTT
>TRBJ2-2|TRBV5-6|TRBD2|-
CASSPPAAGVGTGELFF
TGTGCCAGCAGCCCTCCGGCAGCGGGAGTTGGCACCGGGGAGCTGTTTTTT
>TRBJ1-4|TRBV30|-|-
CAWRPGGNEKLFF
TGTGCCTGGAGACCGGGAGGAAATGAAAAACTGTTTTTT
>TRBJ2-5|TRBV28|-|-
CASSPLTSGLRETQYF
TGTGCCAGCAGTCCCCTGACCTCAGGGCTTCGAGAGACCCAGTACTTC
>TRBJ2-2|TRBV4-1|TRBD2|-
CASSQRLAGLTGELFF
TGCGCCAGCAGCCAACGACTAGCGGGGCTCACCGGGGAGCTGTTTTTT
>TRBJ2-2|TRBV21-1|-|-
CASSAHGGRTNTGELFF
TGTGCCAGCAGCGCCCACGGGGGACGGACGAACACCGGGGAGCTGTTTTTT
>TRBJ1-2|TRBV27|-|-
CASSSSGSLYGYTF
TGTGCCAGCAGTTCCTCAGGGTCCCTCTATGGCTACACCTTC
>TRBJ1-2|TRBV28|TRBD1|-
CASDRGYGYTF
TGTGCCAGTGACAGGGGATATGGCTACACCTTC
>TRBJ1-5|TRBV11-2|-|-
CASSSTNQPQHF
TGTGCCAGCAGTTCTACCAATCAGCCCCAGCATTTT
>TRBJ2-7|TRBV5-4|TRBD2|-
CASSLMPGLAADYEQYF
TGTGCCAGCAGCTTAATGCCGGGACTAGCGGCCGATTACGAGCAGTACTTC